The clone carrying this T cell receptor (beta chain) was found once. Its antigen remains unidentified. The junction shows a germline mismatch at one end, possibly a read error. This entry belongs to a study of vaccination and CD4 T cells after COVID-19. As for the study in general: Convalescent patients gave post-COVID blood a median about 100 days post-diagnosis, range 35 to 161.

Described treatment: approximately 11-day PBMC culture with coronavirus spike peptide pools or control peptides (ViraFEST assay). ViraFEST stimulated the growth of antigen-specific T cells using peptide pools and subsequently profiled their TCRs by sequencing. CD4+ T cells that had been cultured provided DNA sequenced with the Oncomine TCR Beta short-read assay. Each CDR3 protein gets one entry after TCRdb re-called the PCR reads with MiXCR. The data show 16,000 or so distinct CDR3 sequences, about 50% seen once. Germline V gene lookup returns CDR1 SSHAT and CDR2 FNYEAQ (reference sequence). This CDR3 is 18 amino acids long.

This receptor was taken from a human donor who had recovered from COVID-19. The rearrangement uses TRBV7-7 and TRBJ2-3; 12 bases map to TRBD2. Sequencing used CD4+ T cells from blood, cultured in vitro, obtained before SARS-CoV-2 vaccination. CDR3 bases: TGTGCTAGCAGCCGGCTACTAGCGGGAGGCGAGGGCACAGATACGCAGTATTTT. Protein product: CASSRLLAGGEGTDTQYF.